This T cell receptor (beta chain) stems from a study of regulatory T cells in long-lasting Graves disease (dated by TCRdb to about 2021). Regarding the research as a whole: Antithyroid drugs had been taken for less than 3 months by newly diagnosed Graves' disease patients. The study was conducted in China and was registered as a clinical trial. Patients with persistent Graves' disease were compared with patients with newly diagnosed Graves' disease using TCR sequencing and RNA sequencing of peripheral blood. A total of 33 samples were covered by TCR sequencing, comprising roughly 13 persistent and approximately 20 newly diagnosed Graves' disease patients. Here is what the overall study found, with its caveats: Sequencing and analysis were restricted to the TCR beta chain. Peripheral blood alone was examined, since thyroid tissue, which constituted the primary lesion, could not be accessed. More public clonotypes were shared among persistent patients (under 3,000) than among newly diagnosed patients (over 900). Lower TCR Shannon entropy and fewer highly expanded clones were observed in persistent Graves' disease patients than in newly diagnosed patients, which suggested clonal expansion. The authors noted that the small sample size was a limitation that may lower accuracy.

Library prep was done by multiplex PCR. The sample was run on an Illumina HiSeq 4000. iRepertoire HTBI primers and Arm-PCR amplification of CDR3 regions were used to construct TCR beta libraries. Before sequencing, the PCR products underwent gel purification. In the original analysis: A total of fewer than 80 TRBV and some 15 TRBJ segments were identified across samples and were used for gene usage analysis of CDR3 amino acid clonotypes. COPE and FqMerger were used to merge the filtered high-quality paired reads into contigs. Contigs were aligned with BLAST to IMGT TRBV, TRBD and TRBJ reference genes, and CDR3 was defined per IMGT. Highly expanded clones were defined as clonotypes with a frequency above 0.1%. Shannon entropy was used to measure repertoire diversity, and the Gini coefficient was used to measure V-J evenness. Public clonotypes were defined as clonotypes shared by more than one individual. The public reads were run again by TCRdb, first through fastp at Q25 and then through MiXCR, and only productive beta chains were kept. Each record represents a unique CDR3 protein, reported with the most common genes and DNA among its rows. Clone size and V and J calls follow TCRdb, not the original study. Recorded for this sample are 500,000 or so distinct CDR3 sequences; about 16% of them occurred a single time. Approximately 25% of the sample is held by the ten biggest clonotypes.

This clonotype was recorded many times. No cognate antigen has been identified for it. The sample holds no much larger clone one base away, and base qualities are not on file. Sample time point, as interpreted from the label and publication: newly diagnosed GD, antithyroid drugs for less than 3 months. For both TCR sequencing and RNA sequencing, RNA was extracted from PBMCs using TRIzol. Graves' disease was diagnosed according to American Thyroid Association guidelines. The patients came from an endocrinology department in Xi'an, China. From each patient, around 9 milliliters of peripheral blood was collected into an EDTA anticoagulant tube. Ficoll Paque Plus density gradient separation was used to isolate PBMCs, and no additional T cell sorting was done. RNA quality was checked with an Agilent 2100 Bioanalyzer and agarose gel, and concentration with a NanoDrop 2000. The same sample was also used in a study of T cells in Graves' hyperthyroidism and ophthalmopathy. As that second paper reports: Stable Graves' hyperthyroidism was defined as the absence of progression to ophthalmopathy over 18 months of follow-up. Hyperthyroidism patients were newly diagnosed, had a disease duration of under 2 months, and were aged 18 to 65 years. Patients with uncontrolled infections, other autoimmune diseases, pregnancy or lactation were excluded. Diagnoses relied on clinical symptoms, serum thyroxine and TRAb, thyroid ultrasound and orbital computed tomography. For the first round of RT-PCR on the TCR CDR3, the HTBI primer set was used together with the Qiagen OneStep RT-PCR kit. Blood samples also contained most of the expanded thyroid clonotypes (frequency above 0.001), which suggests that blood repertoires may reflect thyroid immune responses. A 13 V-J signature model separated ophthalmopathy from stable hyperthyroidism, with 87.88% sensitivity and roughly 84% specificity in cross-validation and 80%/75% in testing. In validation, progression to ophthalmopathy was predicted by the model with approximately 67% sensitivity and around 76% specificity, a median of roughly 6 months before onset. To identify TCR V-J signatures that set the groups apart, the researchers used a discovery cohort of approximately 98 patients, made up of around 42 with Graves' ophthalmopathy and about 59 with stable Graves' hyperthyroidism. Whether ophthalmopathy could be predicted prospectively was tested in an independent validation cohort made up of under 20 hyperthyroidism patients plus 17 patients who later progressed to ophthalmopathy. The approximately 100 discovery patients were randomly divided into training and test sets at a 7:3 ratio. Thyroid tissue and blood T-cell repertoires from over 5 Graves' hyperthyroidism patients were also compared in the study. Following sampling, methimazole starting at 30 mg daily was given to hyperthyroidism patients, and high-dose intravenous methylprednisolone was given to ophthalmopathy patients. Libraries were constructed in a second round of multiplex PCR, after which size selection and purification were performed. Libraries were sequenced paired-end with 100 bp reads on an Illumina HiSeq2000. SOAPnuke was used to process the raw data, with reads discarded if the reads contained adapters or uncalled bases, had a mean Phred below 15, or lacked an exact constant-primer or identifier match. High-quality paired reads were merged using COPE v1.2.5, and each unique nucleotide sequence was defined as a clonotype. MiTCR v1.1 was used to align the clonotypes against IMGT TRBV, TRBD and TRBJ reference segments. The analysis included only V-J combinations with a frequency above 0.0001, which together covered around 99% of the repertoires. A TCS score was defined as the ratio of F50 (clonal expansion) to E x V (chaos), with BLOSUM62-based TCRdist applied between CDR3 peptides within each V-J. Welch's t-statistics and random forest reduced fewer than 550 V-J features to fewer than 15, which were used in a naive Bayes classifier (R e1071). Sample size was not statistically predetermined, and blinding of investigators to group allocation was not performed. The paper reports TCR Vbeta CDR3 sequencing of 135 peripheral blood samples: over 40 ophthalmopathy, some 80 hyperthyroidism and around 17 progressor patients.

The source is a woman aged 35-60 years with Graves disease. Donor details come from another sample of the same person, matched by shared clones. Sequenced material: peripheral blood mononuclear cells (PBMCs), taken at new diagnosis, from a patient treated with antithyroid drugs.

The nucleotide sequence reads as follows: TGTGCCAGCAACCCGGGACAGGGGGTTTCCGACTATAATTCACCCCTCCACTTT. The encoded protein is CASNPGQGVSDYNSPLHF. The V and J segments used are TRBV12-3 or TRBV12-4 and TRBJ1-6; TRBD1 fits 11 bases in the junction. Measured from the cysteine to the phenylalanine, the CDR3 is 18 residues long. Only the CDR3 DNA stays, 54 bases, in frame from base 1. V is pruned by 7 bases and J by 3 bases, leaving 11 bases of the junction without a gene match.